This entry is about one T cell receptor (beta chain). The specificity of this receptor is unknown. Within one base of it there is no much larger clone, and no base qualities were kept. This record belongs to a study of blood T cell repertoires in COVID-19 (TCRdb year 2020). Study-wide context: Samples from collaborators originated in the United States, Italy and Spain and spanned both the acute and convalescent phases of COVID-19. The material from the prospective study consisted of cDNA or gDNA derived from T cells, B-cell-depleted T cells, or PBMCs. Subjects who had been exposed to COVID-19, were actively infected with it, or had recovered from it provided the deeply sampled blood TCRbeta repertoires that made up the dataset. The repertoires were released in a freely available public database meant as a resource for research on the immune response to SARS-CoV-2. Samples came from the ongoing ImmuneRACE study (first 160 participants) plus 1,254 subjects from 6 global collaborators. A de-identified subject ID, COVID-19 status, age in years and sex were almost always included in the sample metadata. Where available, HLA class I and class II types were taken from metadata supplied by the sample provider and were not determined by assay-based typing. Here is what the overall study found, with its caveats: The amount of clinical and demographic metadata varied by source and participant and was provided uncurated.

Another Seattle source contributed samples from volunteer blood donors who had recovered from COVID-19. The collaborating institutions used their own protocols to collect whole blood in K2EDTA tubes. Collaborator samples were shipped for TCRbeta analysis as frozen whole blood, isolated PBMCs, or DNA extracted from either sample type. TCRbeta CDR3 regions were amplified from genomic DNA by means of the immunoSEQ Assay, a bias-controlled multiplex PCR. On the authors' methods: The number of nucleated cells in each sample was estimated by amplification of reference gene primers within the assay. Sequence reads were collapsed and filtered to measure the absolute abundance of every unique TCRbeta CDR3 rearrangement. For each sample, productive Simpson clonality was calculated by taking the square root of Simpson's diversity index across productive rearrangements. TCRdb took this table from immuneACCESS and kept in-frame rearrangements with V and J called. Such tables lack part of the clones; where checked against another copy, unresolved V genes explain under half of the gap, and the rest is unexplained. The V and J calls and clone size are taken from that table; D and trimming were inferred from the DNA. The sample has 160,000 or so clones on record, around four fifths of them singletons. About an eighth of the sample goes to the ten largest clones.

There are 16 amino acids in the CDR3, from cysteine to phenylalanine inclusive. Only the CDR3 region is kept as DNA, spanning 48 bases read in frame from base 1. The junction shows trimming of 4 bases on V and 4 bases on J, and the gene matches do not reach 9 bases of it. Based on the germline V gene, the CDR1 and CDR2 sequences are SGHRS and YFSETQ. Recombination joined TRBV5-1 with TRBJ2-5; 11 bases in the junction line up with TRBD1. The sequenced sample consisted of peripheral blood. This clonotype was sampled from a man in his 70s who had recovered from COVID-19. The CDR3 reads as follows: CASSMAGQGAGETQYF. DNA sequence: TGCGCCAGCAGCATGGCCGGACAGGGGGCGGGAGAGACCCAGTACTTC.